This T cell receptor (beta chain) originates from a study of OX40 agonist ivuxolimab in advanced cancers. Study at large: All patients had ivuxolimab intravenously every 2 weeks at 0.01 to 10 mg/kg. Dose-escalation patients were diagnosed with hepatocellular carcinoma, melanoma, renal cell cancer or head and neck cancer. Study findings and constraints: CD8+ T cells were the subset that, on average, had more expanded clones than CD4+. Some nonresponders likewise displayed low normalized T-cell clonal expansion.

Produced via immunoSEQ multiplex PCR; TCRdb's table is partial and in-frame only. Among over 50,000 clones listed, approximately 90% were seen once. About this clone: The antigen is unknown.

CDR3 size: 13 residues. Germline CDR1 is MNHEY and CDR2 is SMNVEV (reference sequence). V lost 0 bases and J 6 bases, leaving 6 bases between the germline ends. J is TRBJ1-5 and V is TRBV27, with unresolved D. Material: CD4+ or CD8+ T cells sorted from blood, obtained in a trial of the OX40 agonist ivuxolimab. This sequence originates from an adult with an advanced solid tumor such as melanoma, head and neck, liver or kidney cancer. The CDR3 coding sequence is TGTGCCAGCAGTTTATCGGTTGGTCAGCCCCAGCATTTT. Encoded protein: CASSLSVGQPQHF.